Listed below are T cell receptor beta chains from one sample, sequenced in a study of T cells after yellow fever vaccination. A single record per CDR3 protein comes from TCRdb applying MiXCR to the 5' RACE reads. The sample has roughly 250,000 distinct CDR3 sequences, approximately 13% seen once. Source: CD4+ T cells sorted from PBMCs, taken 45 days after the yellow fever booster vaccination. The receptors shown here come from a man aged 30 to 45 who received the YFV17D yellow fever vaccine. CDR3s include the opening cysteine and the closing phenylalanine or tryptophan. Fields, in order: CDR3 length, J gene, V gene, CDR3 protein.

>14|TRBJ2-1|TRBV20-1
CSARLAGGPDEQFF
>14|TRBJ2-3|TRBV12-3/TRBV12-4
CASSLGGGADTQYF
>13|TRBJ2-5|TRBV5-1
CASSPNREETQYF
>11|TRBJ2-2|TRBV12-3/TRBV12-4
CASTLGGELFF
>15|TRBJ2-5|TRBV20-1
CSARDGTGSRETQYF
>17|TRBJ2-3|TRBV7-2
CASSISQPGLAVDTQYF
>15|TRBJ1-3|TRBV5-5
CASSLVGLSGNTIYF
>14|TRBJ2-4|TRBV5-1
CASSALRDRNIQYF
>18|TRBJ2-6|TRBV11-1
CASSPRTGGVIGANVLTF
>14|TRBJ1-5|TRBV5-6
CASSLLFSNQPQHF
>13|TRBJ2-3|TRBV12-3/TRBV12-4
CASSRGHSDTQYF
>13|TRBJ2-1|TRBV29-1
CSVVGDPYNEQFF
>18|TRBJ2-2|TRBV10-1
CASSPHLRAANPTGELFF
>10|TRBJ2-7|TRBV20-1
CSASVGEQYF
>14|TRBJ1-5|TRBV7-2
CASSWGVSNQPQHF
>16|TRBJ2-7|TRBV7-9
CASSPSRGGRFYEQYF
>16|TRBJ2-7|TRBV6-5
CASSYSSGQGGYEQYF
>14|TRBJ2-7|TRBV7-2
CASSPLQGTYEQYF
>15|TRBJ2-7|TRBV20-1
CSAVSGTSGSNEQYF
>18|TRBJ2-1|TRBV6-2/TRBV6-3
CASSTQTLRDGGYNEQFF
>13|TRBJ1-5|TRBV20-1
CSARDGPEQPQHF
>12|TRBJ2-7|TRBV28
CASSSQRSEQYF
>16|TRBJ2-3|TRBV3-1
CASSQATGGTRNTQYF
>14|TRBJ1-5|TRBV18
CASSGTGANQPQHF
>15|TRBJ2-2|TRBV20-1
CSARPGQGYTGELFF